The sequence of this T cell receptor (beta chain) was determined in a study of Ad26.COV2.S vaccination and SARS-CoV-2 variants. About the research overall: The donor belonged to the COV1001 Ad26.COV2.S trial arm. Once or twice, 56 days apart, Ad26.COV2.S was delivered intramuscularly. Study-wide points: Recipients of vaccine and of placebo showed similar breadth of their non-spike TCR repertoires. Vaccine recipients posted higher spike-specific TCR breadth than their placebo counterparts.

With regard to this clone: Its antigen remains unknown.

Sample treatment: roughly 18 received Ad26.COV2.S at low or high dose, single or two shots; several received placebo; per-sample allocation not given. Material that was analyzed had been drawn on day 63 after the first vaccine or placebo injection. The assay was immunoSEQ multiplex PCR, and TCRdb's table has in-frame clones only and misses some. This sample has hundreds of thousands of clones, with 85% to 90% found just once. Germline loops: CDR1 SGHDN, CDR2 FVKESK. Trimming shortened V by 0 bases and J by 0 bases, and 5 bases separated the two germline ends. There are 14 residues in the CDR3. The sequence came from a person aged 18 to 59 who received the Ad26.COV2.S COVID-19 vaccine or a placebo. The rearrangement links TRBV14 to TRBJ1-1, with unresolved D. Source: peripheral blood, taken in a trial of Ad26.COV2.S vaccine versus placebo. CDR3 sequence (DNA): TGTGCCAGCAGCCAAGATCAAGTGAACACTGAAGCTTTCTTT. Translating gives CASSQDQVNTEAFF.